This is a list of T cell receptor beta chains from one sample in a study of radiation and T cells in renal cell carcinoma. Measured with immunoSEQ multiplex PCR; TCRdb has only the in-frame clones, and not every one. The sample holds tens of thousands of clones, roughly four fifths seen once. Sequenced here: blood, sampled from a patient whose treatment included radiotherapy and nephrectomy. Source of these receptors: a man between 60 and 70 years old with renal cell carcinoma. Both conserved end residues are part of each CDR3. The D gene is left open where the match is weak.

CDR3 protein: CASSLNGRYYEQYF; D gene: -; J gene: TRBJ2-7; V gene: TRBV7-9
CDR3 protein: CASSRGGEAFF; D gene: -; J gene: TRBJ1-1; V gene: TRBV5-1
CDR3 protein: CASSIRGSGSRTGELFF; D gene: TRBD2; J gene: TRBJ2-2; V gene: TRBV19
CDR3 protein: CASSLGPANYGYTF; D gene: -; J gene: TRBJ1-2; V gene: TRBV28
CDR3 protein: CASSPGTSGVRPTDTQYF; D gene: TRBD2; J gene: TRBJ2-3; V gene: TRBV7-2
CDR3 protein: CASTYGRVGFFGTEAFF; D gene: -; J gene: TRBJ1-1; V gene: TRBV28
CDR3 protein: CATIGQGGGYTF; D gene: TRBD1; J gene: TRBJ1-2; V gene: TRBV27
CDR3 protein: CASSPGANTEAFF; D gene: -; J gene: TRBJ1-1; V gene: TRBV7-2
CDR3 protein: CASAGQGNEKLFF; D gene: TRBD1; J gene: TRBJ1-4; V gene: TRBV19
CDR3 protein: CASSVQAGNTGELFF; D gene: -; J gene: TRBJ2-2; V gene: TRBV9
CDR3 protein: CASSHRTGREKLFF; D gene: TRBD1; J gene: TRBJ1-4; V gene: TRBV4-3
CDR3 protein: CASSPRTGGKTDTQYF; D gene: TRBD1; J gene: TRBJ2-3; V gene: TRBV19
CDR3 protein: CAWRDGTPEEKLFF; D gene: -; J gene: TRBJ1-4; V gene: TRBV30
CDR3 protein: CASSLGDRVLHEQYF; D gene: TRBD1; J gene: TRBJ2-7; V gene: TRBV18
CDR3 protein: CASSLEGELGDTEAFF; D gene: -; J gene: TRBJ1-1; V gene: TRBV5-6
CDR3 protein: CASSIAGGLTDTQYF; D gene: TRBD2; J gene: TRBJ2-3; V gene: TRBV19
CDR3 protein: CASSVEPRASGNYNEQFF; D gene: TRBD2; J gene: TRBJ2-1; V gene: TRBV9
CDR3 protein: CASSIQGGYNEQFF; D gene: -; J gene: TRBJ2-1; V gene: TRBV19
CDR3 protein: CASSSYKANTEAFF; D gene: -; J gene: TRBJ1-1; V gene: TRBV7-8
CDR3 protein: CASSPPLEGDQETQYF; D gene: -; J gene: TRBJ2-5; V gene: TRBV7-2
CDR3 protein: CASSWGKDTQYF; D gene: -; J gene: TRBJ2-3; V gene: TRBV19
CDR3 protein: CASSYSWGYEQYF; D gene: -; J gene: TRBJ2-7; V gene: TRBV6-5
CDR3 protein: CASSEFFGDISYEQYF; D gene: -; J gene: TRBJ2-7; V gene: TRBV19
CDR3 protein: CASSQGRDRGGYTF; D gene: TRBD1; J gene: TRBJ1-2; V gene: TRBV6-1
CDR3 protein: CASSLVWDPSAPDTQYF; D gene: -; J gene: TRBJ2-3; V gene: TRBV7-9
CDR3 protein: CASSVDSGNTIYF; D gene: -; J gene: TRBJ1-3; V gene: TRBV9
CDR3 protein: CASTLNEQYF; D gene: -; J gene: TRBJ2-7; V gene: TRBV9
CDR3 protein: CASSPPSYLGAARHEQYF; D gene: -; J gene: TRBJ2-7; V gene: TRBV14
CDR3 protein: CASSKGDRESGYTF; D gene: TRBD1; J gene: TRBJ1-2; V gene: TRBV6-5
CDR3 protein: CASSPSRASGPRRYEQYF; D gene: TRBD2; J gene: TRBJ2-7; V gene: TRBV14
CDR3 protein: CASSQPAQGFEQFF; D gene: -; J gene: TRBJ2-1; V gene: TRBV4-1
CDR3 protein: CAWSTGTADTQYF; D gene: -; J gene: TRBJ2-3; V gene: TRBV30
CDR3 protein: CASSVQGPGELFF; D gene: -; J gene: TRBJ2-2; V gene: TRBV28
CDR3 protein: CASSYAGDTGELFF; D gene: -; J gene: TRBJ2-2; V gene: TRBV28
CDR3 protein: CASRQSPQETQYF; D gene: -; J gene: TRBJ2-5; V gene: TRBV10-2
CDR3 protein: CASSETGSLDEQFF; D gene: TRBD1; J gene: TRBJ2-1; V gene: TRBV5-1
CDR3 protein: CASRAGRYEQYF; D gene: TRBD2; J gene: TRBJ2-7; V gene: TRBV6-5
CDR3 protein: CASGFTGGSGNTIYF; D gene: -; J gene: TRBJ1-3; V gene: TRBV12-5
CDR3 protein: CASSLRDRYYEQYF; D gene: TRBD1; J gene: TRBJ2-7; V gene: TRBV5-5
CDR3 protein: CSGGARGTNEQFF; D gene: -; J gene: TRBJ2-1; V gene: TRBV29-1
CDR3 protein: CASSLRLAGLGETQYF; D gene: TRBD2; J gene: TRBJ2-5; V gene: TRBV14